A selection of T cell receptor beta chains follows, all from one sample in a study of blood T cells in healthy people across ages. MiXCR, applied by TCRdb to the 5' RACE reads, yields one record per CDR3 protein. The sample has roughly 720,000 distinct CDR3 sequences, 50% to 65% seen once. The sequenced sample consisted of blood. These receptor sequences come from a man older than 75 in good health. The CDR3 runs from the conserved cysteine through the conserved F or W. D genes are given only for firm matches. Clone size is shown for a subset of rows, as once, few, many or a class of expanded clone.

d_call	v_call	j_call	clone_size	cdr3_nt	cdr3_aa
NA	TRBV20-1	TRBJ1-2	NA	TGCAGTGCTAGAGGCCTACAGGGAAAGTCGGATGGCTACACCTTC	CSARGLQGKSDGYTF
TRBD2	TRBV3-1	TRBJ2-4	NA	TGTGCCAGCAGCCAGAGGACTAGCGGGGTCAAAAACATTCAGTACTTC	CASSQRTSGVKNIQYF
NA	TRBV29-1	TRBJ1-4	NA	TGCAGCGTTTCCGGGGGTAATGAAAAACTGTTTTTT	CSVSGGNEKLFF
NA	TRBV12-3/TRBV12-4	TRBJ1-2	NA	TGTGCCAGCAGTCCGGCTTGGGGCTACACCTTC	CASSPAWGYTF
NA	TRBV7-4	TRBJ2-1	NA	TGTGCCAGCAGCGTTTTACAGGGTGGGTTAGGCAATGAGCAGTTCTTC	CASSVLQGGLGNEQFF
TRBD2	TRBV5-1	TRBJ2-7	NA	TGCGCCAGCACCCCAGCGGGAGGATCCTACGAGCAGTACTTC	CASTPAGGSYEQYF
TRBD1	TRBV4-1	TRBJ2-7	once	TGCGCCAGCAGCCAAGATGGGACAGCAACCTATGGCGAGCAGTACTTC	CASSQDGTATYGEQYF
NA	TRBV5-1	TRBJ1-2	few	TGCGCCAGCAGCCCTGGGACGGAGGGGGGCTATGGCTACACCTTC	CASSPGTEGGYGYTF
NA	TRBV20-1	TRBJ2-7	once	TGCAGTGCTAGAGGTACAGTCTCCTACGAGCAGTACTTC	CSARGTVSYEQYF
NA	TRBV2	TRBJ2-5	NA	TGTGCCAGCAGTGAAGAACAGGGTGCGATGGAGACCCAGTACTTC	CASSEEQGAMETQYF
NA	TRBV3-1	TRBJ1-1	NA	TGTGCCAGCAGCCAAACTCCCCTGAACACTGAAGCTTTCTTT	CASSQTPLNTEAFF
NA	TRBV5-1	TRBJ2-7	few	TGCGCCAGCAGCTCCCGCGGCCAGGGTAACGAGCAGTACTTC	CASSSRGQGNEQYF
TRBD2	TRBV20-1	TRBJ2-5	many	TGCAGTGCCCCACGGGGGGAGATTTTAAAGACCCAGTACTTC	CSAPRGEILKTQYF
TRBD2	TRBV5-1	TRBJ2-1	NA	TGCGCCAGCAGCCTGGGGGGGAGTGGCCACAATGAGCAGTTCTTC	CASSLGGSGHNEQFF
TRBD1	TRBV13	TRBJ2-5	NA	TGTGCCAGCAGCTCCGACAGGGAAGAGACCCAGTACTTC	CASSSDREETQYF
NA	TRBV7-2	TRBJ2-2	NA	TGTGCCAGCAGCTTGAGACAGAGGACCGGGGAGCTGTTTTTT	CASSLRQRTGELFF
TRBD2	TRBV20-1	TRBJ2-1	NA	TGCAGTGCAATACCGGGACTAGCGGGAGGCCGGGTGCAGTTCTTC	CSAIPGLAGGRVQFF
NA	TRBV5-1	TRBJ2-5	NA	TGCGCCAGCAGCTTGGGAGGGGGTGTAAATGAGCAGTACTTC	CASSLGGGVNEQYF
NA	TRBV29-1	TRBJ1-1	NA	TGTAGCGAGGTTGACAGCTATAACACTGAAGCTTTCTTT	CSEVDSYNTEAFF
NA	TRBV7-2	TRBJ2-4	NA	TGTGCCAGCAGCGCCAGGGTAGCCAAAAACATTCAGTACTTC	CASSARVAKNIQYF
NA	TRBV5-1	TRBJ2-1	once	TGCGCCAGCAGCTTGGGGAGGGCCGGGGGCAATGAGCAGTTCTTC	CASSLGRAGGNEQFF
TRBD2	TRBV6-1	TRBJ2-7	NA	TGTGCCAGCAGTGGGCTAGCGGGAGCCTCAGCCGAGCAGTACTTC	CASSGLAGASAEQYF
NA	TRBV9	TRBJ2-5	NA	TGTGCCAGCAGCGTAGGGTCAGGATACCAAGGGACCCAGTACTTC	CASSVGSGYQGTQYF
NA	TRBV27	TRBJ2-1	NA	TGTGCCAGCAGCCCCATCGGGGAGGACCCCTACAATGAGCAGTTCTTC	CASSPIGEDPYNEQFF
NA	TRBV7-9	TRBJ2-7	NA	TGTGCCAGCAGCTTATTCGTTCGGTCTCAGGACGAGCAGTACTTC	CASSLFVRSQDEQYF
NA	TRBV20-1	TRBJ2-7	NA	TGCAGTGCTAGAGGGATTGGGGTGGCGGCCGCCTACGAGCAGTACTTC	CSARGIGVAAAYEQYF